These T cell receptor beta chains were read from a single sample in a study of CD8+CD57+ T cells in acquired aplastic anemia. TCRdb re-called the reads with MiXCR, one entry per CDR3 protein. This sample has under 200,000 distinct CDR3 sequences; 40% to 50% occur once, and the top ten carry about 9.7%. The sample consisted of sorted CD4+, CD8+, or CD8+CD57+ T cells (not recorded which) from PBMCs. The receptors were gathered from a human donor with aplastic anemia. Both conserved end residues are part of each CDR3. D genes are given only for firm matches. Rows may omit the clone size; those that give it use once, few, many or a size class.

cdr3_nt cdr3_aa j_call clone_size d_call cdr3_length v_call
TGTGCCAGCAGTTTAGGGGGCGGGACTAGTCAAGAGACCCAGTACTTC CASSLGGGTSQETQYF TRBJ2-5 many TRBD2 16 TRBV12-3/TRBV12-4
TGTGCCACCAGTAGAGGACGACTTCCCCAGCCTTATGGCTACACCTTC CATSRGRLPQPYGYTF TRBJ1-2 NA NA 16 TRBV15
TGCAGCGTTCGTGTGACAGGCGGCTACGAGCAGTACTTC CSVRVTGGYEQYF TRBJ2-7 NA NA 13 TRBV29-1
TGTGCCAGCAGCCCCACTAGCGGGAGGGACCAAGAGACCCAGTACTTC CASSPTSGRDQETQYF TRBJ2-5 many TRBD2 16 TRBV4-2
TGTGCCAGTAGTAGCTCGGGACTAGCGGGAGGGAGCACAGATACGCAGTATTTT CASSSSGLAGGSTDTQYF TRBJ2-3 many TRBD2 18 TRBV19
TGCAGCGTCCTATATAGACAGTCCTACGAGCAGTACTTC CSVLYRQSYEQYF TRBJ2-7 NA NA 13 TRBV29-1
TGTGCCAGCACCCCGAGCGGGGGACGCTCCTACAATGAGCAGTTCTTC CASTPSGGRSYNEQFF TRBJ2-1 many TRBD2 16 TRBV4-2
TGTGCCACCAGTCCGTCCGGGACTAGCGGGACCTACGAGCAGTACTTC CATSPSGTSGTYEQYF TRBJ2-7 NA TRBD2 16 TRBV24-1
TGTGCCAGCAGCCCGTTCGGGGGAGGGCCTACAGATACGCAGTATTTT CASSPFGGGPTDTQYF TRBJ2-3 NA TRBD2 16 TRBV7-3
TGTGCCAGCAGTAGGGTATCGGGGGTATCTCCTGAAGCTTTCTTT CASSRVSGVSPEAFF TRBJ1-1 many NA 15 TRBV2
TGTGCCAGCAGCCATTCGGACACCCCCGCTAACTATGGCTACACCTTC CASSHSDTPANYGYTF TRBJ1-2 NA NA 16 TRBV11-1
TGTGCCAGTAGGCGGGAGGGTGGCGAGCAGTACTTC CASRREGGEQYF TRBJ2-7 NA TRBD2 12 TRBV19
TGTGCCAGCAGTGAATTTCACATCTCGAACACTGAAGCTTTCTTT CASSEFHISNTEAFF TRBJ1-1 NA NA 15 TRBV25-1
TGTGCCAGCAGCAATTCGGGGGTCTATGGCTACACCTTC CASSNSGVYGYTF TRBJ1-2 NA NA 13 TRBV7-3
TGTGCCACCAGCAGAGATCGGTCGATATACACAGATACGCAGTATTTT CATSRDRSIYTDTQYF TRBJ2-3 NA NA 16 TRBV15
TGTGCCAGCAGTAACCTAGCGGGAGGTTCCGAGCAGTACTTC CASSNLAGGSEQYF TRBJ2-7 many TRBD2 14 TRBV2
TGTGCCAACAGCTTGGTGGGTGCCTACGGGCAGTACTTC CANSLVGAYGQYF TRBJ2-7 NA NA 13 TRBV5-4
TGTGCCAGTAGTGGGGGGGCAGGTACCAACGAGCAGTACTTC CASSGGAGTNEQYF TRBJ2-7 many NA 14 TRBV19
TGTGCCAGCAGGGGGGGAGGGGAACAGCCCCAGCATTTT CASRGGGEQPQHF TRBJ1-5 many NA 13 TRBV25-1
TGTGCCACCTCACTAGCGGGGAGGAGCTCCTACGAGCAGTACTTC CATSLAGRSSYEQYF TRBJ2-7 NA TRBD2 15 TRBV10-3
TGTGCCAGCAACAGAAGAGACAGACCCAATCAGCCCCAGCATTTT CASNRRDRPNQPQHF TRBJ1-5 NA NA 15 TRBV5-6
TGTGCCAGTAGTACCCCCAGGGCAGGGAACTATGGCTACACCTTC CASSTPRAGNYGYTF TRBJ1-2 NA NA 15 TRBV19
TGTGCCAGCAGCTTTATCTACGAGCAGTACTTC CASSFIYEQYF TRBJ2-7 many NA 11 TRBV5-5
TGTGCCAGCAGCCAGCAGTCCGGGGAGCTGTTTTTT CASSQQSGELFF TRBJ2-2 NA NA 12 TRBV14
TGTGCCAGCAGTCTTCGGGACAACAATGAGCAGTTCTTC CASSLRDNNEQFF TRBJ2-1 NA NA 13 TRBV6-4
TGTGCCAGCAGCTTATTAGGGGGACAATCCTACGAGCAGTACTTC CASSLLGGQSYEQYF TRBJ2-7 NA NA 15 TRBV7-9
TGTGCCAGCAGCTTGGCCGGGGGAGTGCGGGACGAGCAGTACTTC CASSLAGGVRDEQYF TRBJ2-7 many NA 15 TRBV5-8
TGTGCCATCAGGGCACGGGACAGGGGCACTGAAGCTTTCTTT CAIRARDRGTEAFF TRBJ1-1 NA TRBD1 14 TRBV10-3
TGCAGTGCTAGTCCCGTCCAGGGGAATTCACCCCTCCACTTT CSASPVQGNSPLHF TRBJ1-6 many NA 14 TRBV20-1
TGTGCCAGCAGAGGGCTAAACTATGGCTACACCTTC CASRGLNYGYTF TRBJ1-2 many NA 12 TRBV6-1
TGTGCCAGCAGCCGGGGCGGCTGGGGGCGCGCCTCTGGAAACACCATATATTTT CASSRGGWGRASGNTIYF TRBJ1-3 many NA 18 TRBV7-9
TGTGCCAGCAGTGGCTCTATTTTACAGGGGGCTCCCTACGAGCAGTACTTC CASSGSILQGAPYEQYF TRBJ2-7 NA TRBD1 17 TRBV2
TGTGCCAGCAGCGGGGGGAACAAGGAAAAACTGTTTTTT CASSGGNKEKLFF TRBJ1-4 many NA 13 TRBV9
TGCACCACTCCGGGACACGGGAACACTGAAGCTTTCTTT CTTPGHGNTEAFF TRBJ1-1 NA NA 13 TRBV20-1
TGTGCCACCGGGGGGGGGATCCCATACACTGAAGCTTTCTTT CATGGGIPYTEAFF TRBJ1-1 many NA 14 TRBV19
TGTGCCAGCAGCTTATTAGTCGAGGGTTCACCCCTCCACTTT CASSLLVEGSPLHF TRBJ1-6 few NA 14 TRBV7-2
TGTGCCACCAGCTGGGACAGGAATCTCTACGAGCAGTACTTC CATSWDRNLYEQYF TRBJ2-7 many TRBD1 14 TRBV15
TGTGCCAGCAGCTTAAGGTCGGATTATTCACCCCTCCACTTT CASSLRSDYSPLHF TRBJ1-6 once NA 14 TRBV7-8